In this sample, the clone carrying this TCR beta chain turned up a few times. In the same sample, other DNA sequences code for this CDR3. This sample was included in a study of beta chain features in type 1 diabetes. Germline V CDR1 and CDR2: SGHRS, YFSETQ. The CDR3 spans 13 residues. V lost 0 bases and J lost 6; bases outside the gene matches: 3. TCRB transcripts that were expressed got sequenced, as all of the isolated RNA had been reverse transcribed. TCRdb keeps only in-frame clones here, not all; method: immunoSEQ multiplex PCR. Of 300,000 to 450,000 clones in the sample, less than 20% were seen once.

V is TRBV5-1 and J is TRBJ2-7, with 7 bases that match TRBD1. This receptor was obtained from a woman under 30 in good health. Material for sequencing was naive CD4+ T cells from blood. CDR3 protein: CASSLVAGGEQYF. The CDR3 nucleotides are TGCGCCAGCAGCTTGGTAGCAGGGGGCGAGCAGTACTTC.